The 29 T cell receptor beta chains presented below share a single source sample, sequenced in a study of Ad26.COV2.S vaccination and SARS-CoV-2 variants. As for treatment: approximately 18 received Ad26.COV2.S at low or high dose, single or two shots; 5 received placebo; per-sample allocation not given. The study sampled participants on day 63 after the first vaccine or placebo injection. TCRdb's table, derived via immunoSEQ multiplex PCR, lists solely in-frame clones and lacks some. The sample holds a few hundred thousand clones, roughly 91% seen once. Here the sequenced sample was peripheral blood, taken in a trial of Ad26.COV2.S vaccine versus placebo. These receptors were obtained from a person aged 18-60 years who received the Ad26.COV2.S COVID-19 vaccine or a placebo.

The chain is built from TRBV2 and TRBJ1-1; possibly TRBD1 for D (6 bases). Deletions cut 6 bases from V and 4 bases from J, with 15 bases between. Germline values: CDR1 SNHLY, CDR2 FYNNEI. The CDR3 extends over 14 amino acids. The CDR3 is CASSALAGATEAFF. Here the CDR3 DNA reads TGTGCCAGCAGCGCCCTGGCGGGGGCCACTGAAGCTTTCTTT.

This clone occurred a few times. The J gene is TRBJ1-6, the V gene TRBV3-1 (or the pseudogene TRBV3-2); no reliable D call. The V end was cut by 1 base, the J end by 9 bases, with 19 bases between. The CDR3 contains 17 residues. CDR1 and CDR2 (germline): LGHDT, YNNKEL (reference sequence). The CDR3 is CASSQAGGVLGGSPLHF. The CDR3 nucleotides read TGTGCCAGCAGCCAAGCTGGCGGGGTCTTAGGTGGTTCACCCCTCCACTTT.

The chain couples TRBV15 to TRBJ2-3, with TRBD1 as a possible D gene (7 bases). The germline gives CDR1 LNHNV, CDR2 YYDKDF (reference sequence). The CDR3 has 16 residues. The ends were cut back, 4 bases at V and 0 bases at J, with 14 bases in the middle. In DNA form, the CDR3 reads TGTGCCACCAGCACCCCGCCAGGGGGGAGCACAGATACGCAGTATTTT. It translates to CATSTPPGGSTDTQYF.

The chain employs TRBV3-1 (or the pseudogene TRBV3-2) and TRBJ2-7; D gene unclear. V was clipped by 1 base and J by 7 bases, with 17 bases between them. The CDR3 loop spans 15 amino acids. Per the germline V gene, CDR1 is LGHDT and CDR2 is YNNKEL (reference sequence). CDR3 in amino acids: CASSQGLHGGSEQYF. The DNA of the CDR3 is TGTGCCAGCAGCCAAGGGCTGCACGGTGGGTCTGAGCAGTACTTC.

The chain combines TRBV11-2 with TRBJ2-7; 7 bases are a match to TRBD1. The CDR3 length is 16 residues. V was pared by 2 bases and J by 1 base, with 8 bases of the junction left unmatched. The germline CDR1 and CDR2 sequences are SGHAT and FQNNGV. The CDR3 nucleotides are TGTGCCAGCAGCTTAACCCAATGGGACAGATCCTACGAGCAGTACTTC. Amino acid sequence: CASSLTQWDRSYEQYF. The whole variable domain, remainder taken from reference TRBV11-2 and TRBJ2-7, is EAGVAQSPRYKIIEKRQSVAFWCNPISGHATLYWYQQILGQGPKLLIQFQNNGVVDDSQLPKDRFSAERLKGVDSTLKIQPAKLEDSAVYLCASSLTQWDRSYEQYFGPGTRLTVT.

This chain joins TRBV4-3 and TRBJ2-7; 11 nucleotides align to TRBD1. Germline trimming cut 0 bases from V and 7 bases from J; bases unmatched to any gene: 11. The V gene's germline CDR1 is LGHNA and CDR2 YSLEER. This CDR3 contains 17 residues. This CDR3 is CASSQDGLGQGAQEQYF. In DNA form, the CDR3 reads TGCGCCAGCAGCCAAGATGGTCTAGGACAGGGGGCTCAAGAGCAGTACTTC.

This chain joins TRBV7-9 and TRBJ1-1; 7 bases line up with TRBD1. The germline V gene encodes CDR1 SEHNR and CDR2 FQNEAQ (reference sequence). This CDR3 region has 14 residues. With V trimmed by 6 bases and J by 4 bases, 8 bases remained unmatched. The CDR3 region is CASRRGQAVTEAFF. CDR3 in DNA: TGTGCCAGCAGACGCGGACAGGCCGTCACTGAAGCTTTCTTT.

The chain is built from TRBV6-4 and TRBJ2-1; the match to TRBD1 covers 10 bases. The CDR3 runs 15 residues. Germline values: CDR1 MRHNA, CDR2 SNTAGT. V shed 10 bases and J 3 bases; nucleotides not matched to a gene: 9. The CDR3 is CATEAGTGDYNEQFF. DNA for the CDR3: TGTGCCACCGAAGCCGGGACAGGGGACTACAATGAGCAGTTCTTC.

The chain has TRBV11-1 and TRBJ1-1; tentative D call: TRBD1 (5 bases). Germline values: CDR1 SGHAT, CDR2 FQDESV (reference sequence). V gave up 5 bases and J gave up 8 bases, with 12 bases separating them. The CDR3 contains 12 residues. CDR3 sequence reads: CASSEQELEAFF. CDR3 in DNA: TGTGCCAGCAGCGAACAGGAATTGGAAGCTTTCTTT.

The chain employs TRBV6-4 and TRBJ2-3; tentatively, D is TRBD2 (5 bases). CDR1 MRHNA and CDR2 SNTAGT come from the germline V gene. The CDR3 length is 14 residues. With 5 bases removed from V and 2 bases from J, the gap between germline ends came to 11 bases. CDR3 sequence: CASSPDSTTDTQYF. The CDR3 nucleotides read TGTGCCAGCAGTCCGGACTCAACCACAGATACGCAGTATTTT.

The chain recombines TRBV7-3 with TRBJ1-1; D might be TRBD1 (6 bases). V was shortened by 0 bases and J by 1 base, with 9 bases between the two germline ends. The germline V gene has CDR1 SGHTA and CDR2 FQGTGA. The CDR3 consists of 15 residues. The CDR3 here is CASSLTARGNTEAFF. For the CDR3, the DNA is TGTGCCAGCAGCTTAACGGCCAGGGGGAACACTGAAGCTTTCTTT.

The chain links TRBV25-1 to TRBJ2-3, with TRBD1 matching 12 bases. CDR3 length equals 16 residues. Trimming at V came to 3 bases and at J to 6 bases, leaving 7 bases not matched to a gene. Germline CDR1 MGHDK, CDR2 SYGVNS. The CDR3 DNA reads as TGTGCCAGCAGTGATCAAGGGACAGGGGGCGGGGATACGCAGTATTTT. It is translated as CASSDQGTGGGDTQYF. The full variable domain, its missing parts supplied by reference TRBV25-1 and TRBJ2-3, is EADIYQTPRYLVIGTGKKITLECSQTMGHDKMYWYQQDPGMELHLIHYSYGVNSTEKGDLSSESTVSRIRTEHFPLTLESARPSHTSQYLCASSDQGTGGGDTQYFGPGTRLTVL.

The rearrangement joins TRBV11-3 to TRBJ2-1, with TRBD2 identical over 10 bases. V was pared by 5 bases and J by 5 bases, with 9 bases of the junction left unmatched. The CDR3 loop spans 16 amino acids. CDR1 SGHNT and CDR2 YENEEA come from the germline V gene. This CDR3 is CASSQFERGGHNEQFF. The CDR3 DNA reads as TGTGCCAGCAGCCAATTTGAGCGGGGGGGCCACAATGAGCAGTTCTTC.

This clone is a singleton in its sample. The J gene is TRBJ1-2, the V gene TRBV11-2, with a possible D match to TRBD1 (5 bases). The CDR3 is 16 amino acids. V shed 4 bases and J shed 4 bases, with 19 bases lying between them. CDR1 is SGHAT and CDR2 is FQNNGV in the germline V gene. CDR3 bases: TGTGCCAGCAGCTCGCCCCGCAGGGCTTGGGGCTATGGCTACACCTTC. Protein sequence: CASSSPRRAWGYGYTF.

V gene TRBV6-5 combines with J gene TRBJ2-7; TRBD1 is a possible D gene (6 bases). Per germline, CDR1 MNHEY and CDR2 SVGAGI. This CDR3 has 16 amino acids. V lost 1 base to trimming and J lost 4 bases, with 17 bases between them. The CDR3, as DNA: TGTGCCAGCAGTTACTTACCGACGGGGACACTTTACGAGCAGTACTTC. Translating gives CASSYLPTGTLYEQYF.

The V and J genes are TRBV25-1 and TRBJ1-6, with a weak D call TRBD1 (6 bases). V lost 3 bases, J lost 0 bases, and 15 bases lay in between. Germline V CDR1 and CDR2: MGHDK, SYGVNS. The CDR3 consists of 18 residues. The CDR3 region has the DNA TGTGCCAGCAGTGACGAGGGGGAAGGGAGCTCCTATAATTCACCCCTCCACTTT. Translation gives CASSDEGEGSSYNSPLHF.

The chain couples TRBV18 to TRBJ1-4; D is unclear. V dropped 2 bases and J dropped 4 bases, with 11 bases sitting between them. Per the germline V gene, CDR1 is KGHSH and CDR2 is LQKENI. This CDR3 is 15 amino acids long. Here the CDR3 DNA reads TGTGCCAGCTCACCAACGGGTTTAGGTAATGAAAAACTGTTTTTT. It translates to CASSPTGLGNEKLFF.

The chain carries TRBV3-1 (or the pseudogene TRBV3-2) and TRBJ2-3; 11 positions match TRBD2. Germline V gene sequence: CDR1 LGHDT, CDR2 YNNKEL (reference sequence). The CDR3 has 17 amino acids. V lost 1 base and J lost 1; bases outside the gene matches: 4. The CDR3 region is CASSQGLAGTRTDTQYF. In DNA form, the CDR3 reads TGTGCCAGCAGCCAAGGACTAGCGGGGACCCGCACAGATACGCAGTATTTT.

J is TRBJ2-6 and V is TRBV14; no definite D call. CDR3 length equals 15 residues. V lost 4 bases, J lost 1 base, and 8 bases lay in between. Per germline, CDR1 SGHDN and CDR2 FVKESK. The CDR3 DNA reads as TGTGCCAGCAGCCCCGACGGGTCTGGGGCCAACGTCCTGACTTTC. Translating it yields CASSPDGSGANVLTF.

V gene TRBV5-1 combines with J gene TRBJ1-2; a possible D gene is TRBD1 (6 bases). CDR1 is SGHRS, CDR2 YFSETQ, per germline. The CDR3 is made up of 14 amino acids. Between the trimmed V and J ends, which lost 0 bases and 5 bases, there was a span of 11 bases. The CDR3 DNA reads as TGCGCCAGCAGCTTGGAGGGAGGGGGTTATGGCTACACCTTC. It is translated as CASSLEGGGYGYTF.

The chain employs TRBV29-1 and TRBJ1-1; no clear D. CDR3 length: 17 residues. Looked up from germline, CDR1 is SQVTM and CDR2 is ANQGSEA. Trimming took 2 bases from V and 0 from J, leaving 19 bases between them. DNA of the CDR3: TGCAGCGTTGAAATGTGGGCCGTCCGAGGCATGAACACTGAAGCTTTCTTT. It encodes CSVEMWAVRGMNTEAFF.

The rearrangement joins TRBV7-2 to TRBJ2-2, with 9 bases matching TRBD2. The junction had 12 bases not matched to a gene; V was cut back by 3 bases and J by 4 bases. This CDR3 comprises 18 residues. The germline CDR1 and CDR2 sequences are SGHTA and FQGNSA. This CDR3 is CASSFNAASGVGTGELFF. Here the CDR3 DNA reads TGTGCCAGCAGCTTCAATGCGGCTAGCGGGGTTGGCACCGGGGAGCTGTTTTTT.

The chain recombines TRBV2 with TRBJ1-2; TRBD1 aligns across 7 bases. Germline-derived CDR1 and CDR2 are SNHLY and FYNNEI. V trimming: 6 bases; J trimming: 14 bases; junction bases outside the gene matches: 9. The CDR3 is 11 amino acids. Here the CDR3 reads CASSAGTAETF. In DNA form, the CDR3 reads TGTGCCAGCAGCGCCGGGACAGCGGAAACCTTC.

This clone was counted once. The chain has TRBV19 and TRBJ1-5; no clear D. The germline V and J ends were trimmed by 1 base and 4 bases, with 5 bases remaining between them. The germline V gene has CDR1 LNHDA and CDR2 SQIVND (reference sequence). The CDR3 totals 13 residues. Here the CDR3 DNA reads TGTGCCAGTAGTATAGGGTGGAATCAGCCCCAGCATTTT. Translating gives CASSIGWNQPQHF.

The chain employs TRBV19 and TRBJ2-5, with a tentative D call TRBD2 (6 bases). V gave up 4 bases and J gave up 3 bases, with 24 bases separating them. This CDR3 has 18 amino acids. The germline V gene encodes CDR1 LNHDA and CDR2 SQIVND (reference sequence). Written as DNA, the CDR3 is TGTGCCAGTAGTACGCTGAGGGGCATCAGGAGGGAGGAAGAGACCCAGTACTTC. It encodes CASSTLRGIRREEETQYF.

This chain connects TRBV6-2 or TRBV6-3 to TRBJ2-7, with D perhaps matching TRBD2 (6 bases). The V gene lost 4 bases and the J gene lost 6 bases, with 10 bases spanning the gap. Germline loops: CDR1 MNHEY, CDR2 SVGEGT. The CDR3 runs to 12 residues. The CDR3 DNA is TGTGCCAGCAGTTGGGGACTGGGCGAGCAGTACTTC. This gives the protein CASSWGLGEQYF.

The V and J genes are TRBV5-4 and TRBJ2-1, with 7 bases lining up with TRBD2. CDR1 is SGHNT and CDR2 is YYREEE in the germline V gene (reference sequence). Germline trimming cut 4 bases from V and 12 bases from J; bases unmatched to any gene: 16. The CDR3 is made up of 15 amino acids. This chain's CDR3 is CASSPGTTLQGGQFF. The CDR3 DNA reads as TGTGCCAGCAGCCCAGGGACTACACTACAAGGAGGGCAGTTCTTC.

The V call is TRBV6-4, the J call TRBJ2-3; 12 bases match TRBD2. CDR3 length: 16 amino acids. The junction had 11 bases not matched to a gene; V was cut back by 8 bases and J by 5 bases. Germline values: CDR1 MRHNA, CDR2 SNTAGT. The CDR3 DNA reads as TGTGCCAGCGGCGAACTAGCGGGGGGCCCTCAAGATACGCAGTATTTT. The encoded protein is CASGELAGGPQDTQYF.

CDR3 amino acids: CASSQEGNTIYF. The DNA of the CDR3 is TGTGCCAGCAGCCAAGAGGGAAACACCATATATTTT. The V gene is TRBV14, the J gene TRBJ1-3; D ambiguous. The CDR3 spans 12 residues. Deletions cut 0 bases from V and 4 bases from J, with 1 base between. Looked up from germline, CDR1 is SGHDN and CDR2 is FVKESK.